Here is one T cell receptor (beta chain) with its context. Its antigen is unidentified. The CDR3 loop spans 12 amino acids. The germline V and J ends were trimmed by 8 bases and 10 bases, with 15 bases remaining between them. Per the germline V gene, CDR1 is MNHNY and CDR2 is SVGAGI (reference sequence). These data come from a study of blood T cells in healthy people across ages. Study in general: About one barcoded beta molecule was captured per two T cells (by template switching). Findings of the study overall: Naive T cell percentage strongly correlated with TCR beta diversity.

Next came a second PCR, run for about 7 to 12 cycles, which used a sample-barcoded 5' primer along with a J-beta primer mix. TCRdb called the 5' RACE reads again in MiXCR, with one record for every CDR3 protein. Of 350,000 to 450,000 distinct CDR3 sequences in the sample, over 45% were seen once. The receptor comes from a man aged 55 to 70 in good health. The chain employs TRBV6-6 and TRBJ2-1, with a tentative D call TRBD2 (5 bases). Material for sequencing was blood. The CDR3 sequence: CASEGGAREQFF. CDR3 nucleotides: TGTGCCAGCGAGGGTGGCGCCAGGGAGCAGTTCTTC.